The 6 T cell receptor beta chains presented below share a single source sample, sequenced in a study of T cells after somatic rescue of genetic block. TCRdb's copy holds only in-frame clones and misses some; the assay was immunoSEQ multiplex PCR. The data show around 52,000 clones, with 90% to 97% seen just once and approximately 0.077% held by the top ten. The sequencing sample was made of peripheral blood mononuclear cells (PBMCs). These receptors were taken from a child under two years old.

CDR3 DNA sequence: TGTGCCAGCAGCGGACTAGCGGGATACAATGAGCAGTTCTTC. Protein product: CASSGLAGYNEQFF. This chain uses TRBV9 with TRBJ2-1; 11 nucleotides agree with TRBD2. V trimming: 3 bases; J trimming: 4 bases; junction bases outside the gene matches: 0. Per germline, CDR1 SGDLS and CDR2 YYNGEE. This CDR3 has 14 residues.

The chain is built from TRBV9 and TRBJ1-1, with D unresolved. Germline lookup yields CDR1 SGDLS and CDR2 YYNGEE. Trimming took off 1 base at V and 5 bases at J, with 12 bases between the two ends. The CDR3 consists of 14 residues. CDR3 residues: CASSVMDRITEAFF. In nucleotides, the CDR3 is TGTGCCAGCAGCGTAATGGATAGGATTACTGAAGCTTTCTTT.

The rearrangement uses TRBV9 and TRBJ2-3, with 9 nucleotides matching TRBD2. Germline assignment: CDR1 SGDLS and CDR2 YYNGEE. Trimming took 4 bases from V and 4 from J; bases not matched to a gene: 13. This CDR3 region has 17 residues. Here the CDR3 DNA reads TGTGCCAGCAGCCCTGCGTTGACTAGCGGAGTCTCAGATACGCAGTATTTT. Residues: CASSPALTSGVSDTQYF.

The chain employs TRBV28 and TRBJ2-3; D could derive from TRBD1 or TRBD2 (5 bases each). In germline, CDR1 is MDHEN, CDR2 SYDVKM. With 3 bases removed from V and 2 bases from J, the gap between germline ends came to 12 bases. The CDR3 runs to 15 residues. The CDR3: CASSFRGIYTDTQYF. CDR3 sequence (DNA): TGTGCCAGCAGTTTTCGGGGCATTTACACAGATACGCAGTATTTT.

The chain is built from TRBV10-3 and TRBJ2-7, with TRBD2 matching 9 bases. CDR1 ENHRY and CDR2 SYGVKD come from the germline V gene. Trimming at V came to 8 bases and at J to 7 bases, leaving 12 bases not matched to a gene. This CDR3 has 14 residues. The CDR3 DNA is TGTGCCATCGGGGAGACTAGCGGCCTTCGGGAGCAGTACTTC. It specifies CAIGETSGLREQYF.

The V gene is TRBV2, the J gene TRBJ2-3, with TRBD2 matching 10 bases. The junction had 6 bases not matched to a gene; V was cut back by 6 bases and J by 3 bases. CDR3 length equals 15 residues. Germline lookup yields CDR1 SNHLY and CDR2 FYNNEI. Here the CDR3 DNA reads TGTGCCAGCAGCCTACTAGCGGGAAGGACAGATACGCAGTATTTT. It encodes CASSLLAGRTDTQYF.